The 24 T cell receptor beta chains presented below share a single source sample, sequenced in a study of T cell repertoires in cytomegalovirus infection. For these receptors, no antigen is known. Each CDR3 protein gets one entry after TCRdb re-called the reads with MiXCR. Of approximately 76,000 distinct CDR3 sequences in the sample, 35% to 50% were seen once. The specimen comprised CD8+ T cells from cultured PBMCs, sampled from culture after CMV antigen stimulation. The receptors derive from a human donor in good health (CMV status not recorded). Some clones in this sample may be carry-over from other donors' samples.

This clonotype was observed a few times. CDR3 bases: TGTGCCAGCAGCTTAGGCCCTAGCGGAGAAGAGACCCAGTACTTC. Amino acids: CASSLGPSGEETQYF. This sequence joins TRBV7-9 and TRBJ2-5; 7 bases align to TRBD2. The V gene's germline CDR1 is SEHNR and CDR2 FQNEAQ (reference sequence). The J segment lost 3 bases and the V segment lost 1 base, leaving 5 bases of the junction unmatched. This CDR3 has 15 amino acids.

This clonotype was counted many times. CDR3 sequence reads: CASSHTSITEIHEAFF. CDR3 nucleotides: TGTGCCAGCAGCCACACATCGATTACAGAAATCCATGAAGCTTTCTTT. The J gene is TRBJ1-1, the V gene TRBV11-2; D gene ambiguous. The CDR3 runs 16 residues. CDR1 is SGHAT and CDR2 is FQNNGV in the germline V gene. V was pared by 5 bases and J by 7 bases, with 23 bases between.

The rearrangement joins TRBV5-4 to TRBJ1-6, with 8 bases aligning to TRBD1. This CDR3 is built from 17 residues. The V and J ends lost 4 bases and 7 bases, in that order; junction bases with no gene match: 13. CDR1 is SGHNT, CDR2 YYREEE, per germline (reference sequence). This chain's CDR3 is CASSGGAGGARNSPLHF. The CDR3 nucleotides are TGTGCCAGCAGCGGGGGGGCAGGGGGCGCCCGGAATTCACCCCTCCACTTT.

This sequence joins TRBV6-5 and TRBJ1-1; no clear D. The V and J ends lost 3 bases and 5 bases respectively, with 16 bases between them. The CDR3 is 15 residues long. CDR1 and CDR2 from the germline V gene are MNHEY and SVGAGI. The CDR3 loop reads CASSYGVGLRTEAFF. DNA of the CDR3: TGTGCCAGCAGTTATGGAGTTGGGTTGCGGACTGAAGCTTTCTTT.

The V call is TRBV6-5, the J call TRBJ1-1; D possibly corresponds to TRBD1 (6 bases). Germline V gene lookup returns CDR1 MNHEY and CDR2 SVGAGI. The V and J ends lost 0 bases and 3 bases respectively, with 11 bases between them. There are 15 residues in the CDR3. CDR3: CASSYSGGADTEAFF. CDR3 DNA: TGTGCCAGCAGTTACTCGGGGGGCGCAGACACTGAAGCTTTCTTT.

The rearrangement links TRBV7-9 to TRBJ2-3; 7 bases agree with TRBD1. Germline assignment: CDR1 SEHNR and CDR2 FQNEAQ (reference sequence). With V trimmed by 3 bases and J by 14 bases, 8 bases remained unmatched. CDR3 length: 12 amino acids. CDR3 sequence: CASSFDRVGWYF. CDR3 sequence (DNA): TGTGCCAGCAGCTTCGACAGGGTTGGTTGGTATTTT.

This clonotype has a count of ten or more. This sequence joins TRBV7-2 and TRBJ2-3, with D perhaps matching TRBD1 (6 bases). V lost 5 bases and J lost 2, with 20 bases in between. Germline CDR1 and CDR2: SGHTA and FQGNSA. The CDR3 loop spans 17 amino acids. CDR3 in DNA: TGTGCCAGCAGCCGCTACGGGACATCCCTGATCACAGATACGCAGTATTTT. Translating it yields CASSRYGTSLITDTQYF.

The CDR3 region has the DNA TGTGCCAGCAGTTTGCACCGGTCACGGGAGACCCAGTACTTC. This encodes CASSLHRSRETQYF. The chain is built from TRBV27 and TRBJ2-5; no firm D call. Germline-derived CDR1 and CDR2 are MNHEY and SMNVEV (reference sequence). The germline V and J ends were trimmed by 3 bases and 5 bases, with 13 bases remaining between them. The CDR3 consists of 14 residues.

V gene TRBV7-2 combines with J gene TRBJ2-1, with a tentative D call TRBD1 (5 bases). The CDR3 is 15 residues long. Germline CDR1 SGHTA, CDR2 FQGNSA. V was trimmed by 5 bases and J by 7 bases, leaving 18 bases between them. The DNA of the CDR3 is TGTGCCAGCAGCCCAATCTGGGGCGTTCCAAATGAGCAGTTCTTC. Protein: CASSPIWGVPNEQFF. The full variable domain, with the rest looked up from reference TRBV7-2 and TRBJ2-1, is GAGVSQSPSNKVTEKGKDVELRCDPISGHTALYWYRQSLGQGLEFLIYFQGNSAPDKSGLPSDRFSAERTGGSVSTLTIQRTQQEDSAVYLCASSPIWGVPNEQFFGPGTRLTVL.

This clonotype was detected only a few times. The chain recombines TRBV7-8 with TRBJ2-1, with 10 bases lining up with TRBD2. The CDR3 is made up of 16 amino acids. V shed 5 bases, J shed 6 bases, and the junction held 10 bases outside the gene matches. From germline, CDR1 is SGHVS and CDR2 FQNEAQ. The CDR3 reads CASSLRLAGLSNEQFF. The CDR3, as DNA: TGTGCCAGCAGCCTTCGACTAGCGGGTCTTTCCAATGAGCAGTTCTTC.

The chain links TRBV5-6 to TRBJ2-3; D ambiguous. CDR1 is SGHDT, CDR2 YYEEEE, per germline. This CDR3 has 17 amino acids. Trimming cost V 1 base and J 1 base, with 16 bases left between them. The chain's CDR3 is CASSLLTYLGGTDTQYF. The DNA of the CDR3 is TGTGCCAGCAGCTTGTTGACGTACCTAGGCGGCACAGATACGCAGTATTTT. The full variable domain, its missing parts supplied by reference TRBV5-6 and TRBJ2-3, is DAGVTQSPTHLIKTRGQQVTLRCSPKSGHDTVSWYQQALGQGPQFIFQYYEEEERQRGNFPDRFSGHQFPNYSSELNVNALLLGDSALYLCASSLLTYLGGTDTQYFGPGTRLTVL.

This clonotype has only a few counts. This chain joins TRBV6-5 and TRBJ1-2; 8 bases align to TRBD1. Germline V lookup: CDR1 MNHEY, CDR2 SVGAGI. This CDR3 has 14 amino acids. The J segment lost 5 bases and the V segment lost 5 bases, leaving 7 bases of the junction unmatched. DNA for the CDR3: TGTGCCAGCAGTCTAGGACAGGGTTGGTATGGCTACACCTTC. Its protein product is CASSLGQGWYGYTF.

The chain carries TRBV20-1 and TRBJ1-2, with a tentative D call TRBD1 (5 bases). Between the trimmed V and J ends, which lost 0 bases and 1 base, there was a span of 18 bases. Germline lookup yields CDR1 DFQATT and CDR2 SNEGSKA (reference sequence). The CDR3 sequence is 17 residues long. CDR3 protein: CSARDRDRSVRNYGYTF. DNA for the CDR3: TGCAGTGCTAGAGACCGGGACCGAAGCGTCCGTAACTATGGCTACACCTTC.

The gene calls are TRBV12-3 or TRBV12-4 and TRBJ2-1; D gene uncertain. V lost 6 bases and J 3 bases, leaving 6 bases between the germline ends. This CDR3 comprises 12 residues. The CDR3 bases are TGTGCCAGCAGGGTGAACTACAATGAGCAGTTCTTC. As protein: CASRVNYNEQFF.

The chain links TRBV5-1 to TRBJ2-1; TRBD1 agrees at 8 bases. The CDR3 is 15 residues long. Per germline, CDR1 SGHRS and CDR2 YFSETQ. V dropped 4 bases and J dropped 8; count of bases not matched to a gene: 11. CDR3 amino acids: CASSMTGEVGDEQFF. CDR3 DNA: TGCGCCAGCAGCATGACAGGGGAGGTAGGGGATGAGCAGTTCTTC.

This clonotype was detected a few times. V usage is TRBV19 and J usage is TRBJ2-2; possibly TRBD2 for D (5 bases). V dropped 6 bases and J dropped 6 bases, with 17 bases sitting between them. The germline V gene encodes CDR1 LNHDA and CDR2 SQIVND (reference sequence). This CDR3 spans 15 amino acids. The CDR3 region is CASSPVDSPAGELFF. CDR3 in DNA: TGTGCCAGTAGCCCGGTGGACTCCCCCGCCGGGGAGCTGTTTTTT.

This chain uses TRBV4-3 with TRBJ1-1; D uncertain. The CDR3 has 13 amino acids. V was shortened by 1 base and J by 4 bases, with 7 bases between the two germline ends. Germline V gene lookup returns CDR1 LGHNA and CDR2 YSLEER. CDR3 bases: TGCGCCAGCAGCCAAGTTCAGTTCACTGAAGCTTTCTTT. Protein product: CASSQVQFTEAFF.

This clonotype came up a few times. The chain employs TRBV13 and TRBJ2-3; possible D gene TRBD2, 5 bases. Germline V CDR1 and CDR2: PRHDT, FYEKMQ (reference sequence). The length of the CDR3 is 13 residues. Trimming pared 2 bases from V and 6 bases from J, leaving 9 bases between. CDR3: CASSLSGPDTQYF. CDR3 nucleotide sequence: TGTGCCAGCAGCTTAAGCGGCCCGGATACGCAGTATTTT.

The chain carries TRBV6-5 and TRBJ2-7; either TRBD1 or TRBD2 may fit D (7 bases each). The CDR3 runs to 14 residues. V lost 4 bases and J lost 4, with 14 bases in between. The germline CDR1 and CDR2 sequences are MNHEY and SVGAGI. The CDR3 sequence is CASSSTGREYEQYF. CDR3 DNA sequence: TGTGCCAGCAGTTCGACAGGGCGGGAGTACGAGCAGTACTTC.

This sequence joins TRBV12-3 or TRBV12-4 and TRBJ2-5, with TRBD2 identical over 12 bases. The CDR3 consists of 15 residues. With 5 bases clipped from V and 4 bases from J, the junction kept 5 bases outside the gene matches. The CDR3 spells CASSGPGLAGETQYF. CDR3 DNA: TGTGCCAGCAGTGGGCCGGGACTAGCGGGAGAGACCCAGTACTTC.

The rearrangement links TRBV6-4 to TRBJ1-2; D is undetermined. CDR1 is MRHNA, CDR2 SNTAGT, per germline. There are 15 residues in the CDR3. V was clipped by 6 bases and J by 0 bases, with 14 bases between them. In nucleotides, the CDR3 is TGTGCCAGCAGCGCCTCCGGGGAAGCTAACTATGGCTACACCTTC. Amino acids: CASSASGEANYGYTF.

The CDR3 is CASSFLVQIQETQYF. In DNA, the CDR3 is TGTGCCAGCAGCTTTTTGGTACAGATCCAAGAGACCCAGTACTTC. The V and J genes are TRBV5-6 and TRBJ2-5; D not certain. Trimming removed 2 bases at V and 1 base at J, with 12 bases between. This CDR3 is built from 15 residues. In germline, CDR1 is SGHDT, CDR2 YYEEEE.

The CDR3 reads CASSVGWGVGLETQYF. DNA for the CDR3: TGTGCCAGTAGCGTCGGATGGGGGGTGGGATTGGAGACCCAGTACTTC. V and J are TRBV19 and TRBJ2-5; TRBD2 might be the D (6 bases). Germline assignment: CDR1 LNHDA and CDR2 SQIVND (reference sequence). The V end lost 6 bases, the J end lost 5 bases, and 22 bases lay between the germline ends. The CDR3 extends over 16 amino acids.

This clonotype was recorded a few times. The rearrangement joins TRBV5-6 to TRBJ2-1, with 11 bases identical to TRBD2. CDR3 length: 17 amino acids. The germline CDR1 and CDR2 sequences are SGHDT and YYEEEE. The V gene end was trimmed by 0 bases and the J gene end by 0 bases; junction bases not matched to a gene: 2. CDR3 in DNA: TGTGCCAGCAGCTTGGCCCTAGCGGGGGGCTCCTACAATGAGCAGTTCTTC. Translation: CASSLALAGGSYNEQFF.